The next 2 T cell receptor beta chains were all read from a single sample in a study of CD8 T cells in Susac syndrome. RNA in amounts of roughly 0.5 to 1 ug was reverse transcribed with random hexamers. TCRdb passed the immunoSEQ multiplex PCR reads through MiXCR, listing each CDR3 protein once. The sample records around 200,000 distinct CDR3 sequences, 85% to 95% being singletons. Sequencing was performed on CD4+ T cells from PBMCs. These receptors were collected from a human donor with multiple sclerosis.

V is TRBV9 and J is TRBJ2-1, with no clear D. Germline V gene sequence: CDR1 SGDLS, CDR2 YYNGEE. The CDR3 is 8 amino acids. DNA for the CDR3: TGTGCTGTGGGGGAGCAGTTCTTC. Protein sequence: CAVGEQFF.

This sequence joins TRBV20-1 and TRBJ2-7; D unclear. CDR1 and CDR2 (germline): DFQATT, SNEGSKA (reference sequence). The CDR3 covers 11 residues. Trimming removed 5 bases from V and 3 bases from J, with 8 bases in between. DNA of the CDR3: TGCAGTGCTCAGTCGGACTACGAGCAGTACTTC. This gives the protein CSAQSDYEQYF.